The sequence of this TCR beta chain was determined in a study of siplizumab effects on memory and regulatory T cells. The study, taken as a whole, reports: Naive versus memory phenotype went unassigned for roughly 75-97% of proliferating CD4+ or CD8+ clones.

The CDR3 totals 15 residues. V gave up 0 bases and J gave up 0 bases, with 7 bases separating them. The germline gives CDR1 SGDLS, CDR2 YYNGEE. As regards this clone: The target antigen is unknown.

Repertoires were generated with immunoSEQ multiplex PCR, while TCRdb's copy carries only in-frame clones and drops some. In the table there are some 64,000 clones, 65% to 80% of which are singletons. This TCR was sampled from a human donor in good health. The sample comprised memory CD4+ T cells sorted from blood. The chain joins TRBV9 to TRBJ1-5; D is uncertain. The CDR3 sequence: CASSVAPDSNQPQHF. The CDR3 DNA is TGTGCCAGCAGCGTAGCCCCCGATAGCAATCAGCCCCAGCATTTT.